The 19 T cell receptor beta chains below were found in one sample sequenced in a study of shared clonotypes between healthy human individuals. The naive CD8 subset, CD45RO-negative cells positively selected for CCR7, excluded terminally differentiated effector memory CD45RA+ cells. This table comes from immunoSEQ multiplex PCR, and its TCRdb copy is limited to in-frame clones, with some not included. Here the sample spans 2 million or so clones, approximately 94% being singletons. The source material was naive CD8+ T cells sorted from blood. These receptors were taken from a man aged 18 to 30 in good health.

To note about this clone: Additional DNA sequences in this sample encode the identical CDR3. The rearrangement links TRBV27 to TRBJ2-5; D ambiguous. Germline CDR1 and CDR2: MNHEY and SMNVEV (reference sequence). V lost 5 bases to trimming and J lost 1 base, with 8 bases between them. CDR3 size: 13 residues. The CDR3 loop is CASSPALQETQYF. The DNA for the CDR3 is TGTGCCAGCAGTCCGGCCCTCCAAGAGACCCAGTACTTC.

The chain carries TRBV4-2 and TRBJ2-5; D possibly corresponds to TRBD1 (6 bases). V shed 1 base and J shed 4 bases, with 16 bases lying between them. From germline, CDR1 is LGHNA and CDR2 YNFKEQ. The CDR3 is made up of 16 amino acids. In DNA form, the CDR3 reads TGTGCCAGCAGCCAAGTACAGGGCCCAAAGGGAGAGACCCAGTACTTC. It codes for CASSQVQGPKGETQYF.

The chain joins TRBV6-1 to TRBJ2-2; possible D gene TRBD1, 5 bases. V was cut by 10 bases and J by 1 base, with 10 bases left in between. The CDR3 contains 13 residues. The germline CDR1 and CDR2 sequences are MNHNS and SASEGT. The CDR3 DNA follows: TGTGCCACCCTGACAGTGAACACCGGGGAGCTGTTTTTT. It is translated as CATLTVNTGELFF.

V gene TRBV6-1 combines with J gene TRBJ2-7; 10 positions match TRBD1. The CDR3 contains 13 residues. V lost 8 bases and J lost 6; bases outside the gene matches: 7. Per germline, CDR1 MNHNS and CDR2 SASEGT. In DNA form, the CDR3 reads TGTGCCAGCCGGGACAGGGGCACTGGCGAGCAGTACTTC. This codes for CASRDRGTGEQYF.

About this clone: One end of the junction fails to match germline, which may point to a read error. The chain combines TRBV7-9 with TRBJ1-2; 7 bases agree with TRBD1. The CDR3 totals 14 residues. Germline V gene lookup returns CDR1 SEHNR and CDR2 FQNEAQ (reference sequence). CDR3 sequence: CASSPMTGTVVNSF. The CDR3 DNA reads TGTGCCAGCAGCCCGATGACAGGGACCGTGGTTAACTCCTTC.

This clone has a single count. CDR3 region: CASSNGTPSSYNSPLHF. The CDR3 region has the DNA TGCGCCAGCAGCAACGGGACACCGAGCTCCTATAATTCACCCCTCCACTTT. This sequence joins TRBV10-1 and TRBJ1-6; the D gene is possibly TRBD1 (6 bases). Germline lookup yields CDR1 WNHNN and CDR2 SYGVQD (reference sequence). With 6 bases removed from V and 0 bases from J, the gap between germline ends came to 15 bases. The CDR3 runs 17 residues.

This rearrangement joins TRBV7-6 to TRBJ2-7; unclear D gene. V lost 2 bases and J lost 3, with 11 bases in between. Per the germline V gene, CDR1 is SGHVS and CDR2 is FNYEAQ. This CDR3 spans 14 amino acids. Here the CDR3 reads CASSLSNLGYEQYF. CDR3 nucleotide sequence: TGTGCCAGCAGCTTAAGCAACCTTGGCTACGAGCAGTACTTC. The full variable domain, with the rest looked up from reference TRBV7-6 and TRBJ2-7, is GAGVSQSPRYKVTKRGQDVALRCDPISGHVSLYWYRQALGQGPEFLTYFNYEAQQDKSGLPNDRFSAERPEGSISTLTIQRTEQRDSAMYRCASSLSNLGYEQYFGPGTRLTVT.

V and J are TRBV9 and TRBJ2-3; 15 nucleotides match TRBD2. V was pared by 3 bases and J by 2 bases, with 7 bases of the junction left unmatched. The CDR3 is 18 residues long. Germline V CDR1 and CDR2: SGDLS, YYNGEE. Here the CDR3 reads CASSAPGTSGGFTDTQYF. DNA of the CDR3: TGTGCCAGCAGCGCGCCCGGGACTAGCGGGGGGTTCACAGATACGCAGTATTTT.

The rearrangement links TRBV6-6 to TRBJ2-1, with D possibly TRBD1 on 5 matching bases. CDR3 size: 13 residues. V was clipped by 7 bases and J by 4 bases, with 11 bases between them. CDR1 is MNHNY, CDR2 SVGAGI, per germline (reference sequence). The CDR3 DNA sequence: TGTGCCAGCACCCCCGACAGTTACAATGAGCAGTTCTTC. This sequence encodes CASTPDSYNEQFF.

This chain joins TRBV20-1 and TRBJ1-6; unclear D gene. Germline values: CDR1 DFQATT, CDR2 SNEGSKA (reference sequence). The CDR3 extends over 11 amino acids. V shed 0 bases and J shed 10 bases, with 4 bases lying between them. CDR3 in amino acids: CSAREGSPLHF. Written as DNA, the CDR3 is TGCAGTGCTAGAGAGGGGTCACCCCTCCACTTT.

The V and J genes are TRBV18 and TRBJ2-3, with D unclear. The CDR3 consists of 15 residues. Germline-derived CDR1 and CDR2 are KGHSH and LQKENI. Trimming took off 0 bases at V and 5 bases at J, with 12 bases between the two ends. The CDR3 here is CASSPPKGFLDTQYF. CDR3 bases: TGTGCCAGCTCACCACCGAAAGGGTTCCTAGATACGCAGTATTTT.

The chain has TRBV5-6 and TRBJ1-5; D possibly corresponds to TRBD1 (6 bases). V was cut by 0 bases and J by 7 bases, with 11 bases left in between. The CDR3 length is 14 residues. The germline V gene encodes CDR1 SGHDT and CDR2 YYEEEE. CDR3 DNA sequence: TGTGCCAGCAGCTTGGGGGGGGCGAGGCAGCCCCAGCATTTT. Its protein is CASSLGGARQPQHF.

This clone was observed a single time. The chain employs TRBV7-8 and TRBJ2-4; perhaps TRBD1 as D (6 bases). Germline CDR1 and CDR2: SGHVS and FQNEAQ. The CDR3 covers 16 residues. V lost 1 base, J lost 3 bases, and 13 bases lay in between. The DNA of the CDR3 is TGTGCCAGCAGCTTAGGAATGACAGGTTTCAAAAACATTCAGTACTTC. Residues: CASSLGMTGFKNIQYF.

About this clone itself: Additional DNA sequences in this sample encode the identical CDR3. The chain combines TRBV30 with TRBJ2-1; D may be TRBD2 (6 bases). V dropped 0 bases and J dropped 6 bases, with 9 bases sitting between them. The CDR3 totals 13 residues. Germline V CDR1 and CDR2: GTSNPN, SVGIG (reference sequence). The CDR3 here is CAWSVAGGNEQFF. The DNA for the CDR3 is TGTGCCTGGAGTGTAGCCGGGGGCAATGAGCAGTTCTTC.

V gene TRBV2 combines with J gene TRBJ2-3; D not resolved. V gave up 1 base and J gave up 8 bases, with 13 bases separating them. The CDR3 sequence is 14 residues long. Per germline, CDR1 SNHLY and CDR2 FYNNEI. CDR3 bases: TGTGCCAGCAGTGAAGGGGTGGTTCGAGGTACGCAGTATTTT. Translated: CASSEGVVRGTQYF.

The rearrangement links TRBV13 to TRBJ2-5; D is ambiguous. CDR1 is PRHDT, CDR2 FYEKMQ, per germline (reference sequence). There are 13 residues in the CDR3. Deletions cut 5 bases from V and 1 base from J, with 8 bases between. CDR3 in amino acids: CASSPRSQETQYF. The CDR3 DNA reads TGTGCCAGCAGCCCCCGGAGCCAAGAGACCCAGTACTTC. Variable domain in full (rest from reference TRBV13 and TRBJ2-5): AAGVIQSPRHLIKEKRETATLKCYPIPRHDTVYWYQQGPGQDPQFLISFYEKMQSDKGSIPDRFSAQQFSDYHSELNMSSLELGDSALYFCASSPRSQETQYFGPGTRLLVL.

The genes are TRBV27 and TRBJ1-4; D is perhaps TRBD1 (5 bases). The length of the CDR3 is 14 residues. Germline V gene data show CDR1 as MNHEY and CDR2 as SMNVEV (reference sequence). V lost 5 bases to trimming and J lost 5 bases, with 12 bases between them. The CDR3 region is CASSPGRENEKLFF. CDR3 coding DNA: TGTGCCAGCAGTCCGGGACGGGAGAATGAAAAACTGTTTTTT.

The rearrangement links TRBV29-1 to TRBJ2-1; 10 nucleotides align to TRBD2. From germline, CDR1 is SQVTM and CDR2 ANQGSEA. This CDR3 spans 20 amino acids. V shed 5 bases and J 4 bases; nucleotides not matched to a gene: 23. DNA of the CDR3: TGCAGCGTTCTCGTCCCAGCGGGGGGGCCAAGGGTAACCCTTTACAATGAGCAGTTCTTC. It translates to CSVLVPAGGPRVTLYNEQFF.

The V gene is TRBV4-1, the J gene TRBJ2-7; TRBD1 matches 7 bases. After removal of 1 base from V and 2 bases from J, the junction contained 5 bases not matched to a gene. Germline lookup yields CDR1 MGHRA and CDR2 YSYEKL. This CDR3 is built from 15 residues. CDR3 sequence reads: CASSQVTGQAYEQYF. In nucleotides, the CDR3 is TGCGCCAGCAGCCAAGTGACAGGGCAAGCCTACGAGCAGTACTTC.